This entry describes one T cell receptor (beta chain). Its antigen remains unknown. This sample stems from a study of T-cell memory formation after mild COVID-19. Study at large: For the most part, TCR clusters were specific to one donor. Study results and limitations: The second-wave clones peaking on day 37 were not confirmed as SARS-CoV-2-specific. Clones which contracted sat mainly in CM and EM if CD4+, and in EMRA if CD8+.

MiXCR was run by TCRdb on the 5' RACE reads, yielding one entry per CDR3 protein. This table holds 40,000 to 55,000 distinct CDR3 sequences, 7.3% found once. Germline CDR1 MGHRA, CDR2 YSYEKL. This CDR3 is built from 16 residues. The V and J ends lost 0 bases and 0 bases respectively, with 10 bases between them. Sequencing input: PBMCs or a T cell subset sorted from them (not recorded which). The origin of this receptor is a man between 18 and 29 years old who had mild COVID-19 (a few samples of this study predate the infection). Cell type and time point are not known. The rearrangement joins TRBV4-1 to TRBJ2-3; D unclear. This CDR3 is CASSQEAAPSTDTQYF. In nucleotides, the CDR3 is TGCGCCAGCAGCCAAGAGGCAGCGCCTAGCACAGATACGCAGTATTTT.